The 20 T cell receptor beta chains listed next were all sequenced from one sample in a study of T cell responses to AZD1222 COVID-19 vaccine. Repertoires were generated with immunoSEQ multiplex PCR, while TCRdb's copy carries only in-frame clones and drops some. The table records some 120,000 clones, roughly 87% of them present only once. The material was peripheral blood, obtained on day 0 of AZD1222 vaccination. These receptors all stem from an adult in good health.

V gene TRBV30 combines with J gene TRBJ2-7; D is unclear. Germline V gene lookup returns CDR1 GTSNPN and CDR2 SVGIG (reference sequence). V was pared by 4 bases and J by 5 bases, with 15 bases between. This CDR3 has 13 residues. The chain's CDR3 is CAWTLLPGDEQYF. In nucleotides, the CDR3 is TGTGCCTGGACCCTTCTTCCCGGCGACGAGCAGTACTTC.

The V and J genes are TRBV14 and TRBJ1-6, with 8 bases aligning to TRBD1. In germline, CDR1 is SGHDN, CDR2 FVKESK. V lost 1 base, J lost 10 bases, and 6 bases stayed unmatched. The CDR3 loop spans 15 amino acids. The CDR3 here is CASSQGTGLESPLHF. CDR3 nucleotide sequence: TGTGCCAGCAGCCAAGGGACAGGGCTGGAATCACCCCTCCACTTT.

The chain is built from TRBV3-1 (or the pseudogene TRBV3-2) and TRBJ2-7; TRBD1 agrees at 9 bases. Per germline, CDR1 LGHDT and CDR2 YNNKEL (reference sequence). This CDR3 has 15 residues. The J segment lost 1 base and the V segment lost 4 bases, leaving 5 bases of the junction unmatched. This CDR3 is CASSPGTGWSYEQYF. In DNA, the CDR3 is TGTGCCAGCAGCCCTGGGACAGGGTGGTCCTACGAGCAGTACTTC.

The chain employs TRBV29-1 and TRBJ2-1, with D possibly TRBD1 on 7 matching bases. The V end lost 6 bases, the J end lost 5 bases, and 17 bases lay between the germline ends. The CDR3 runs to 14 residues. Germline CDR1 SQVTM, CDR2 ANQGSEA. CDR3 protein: CSVEGQMLNNEQFF. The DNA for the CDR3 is TGCAGCGTGGAGGGACAGATGCTTAACAATGAGCAGTTCTTC.

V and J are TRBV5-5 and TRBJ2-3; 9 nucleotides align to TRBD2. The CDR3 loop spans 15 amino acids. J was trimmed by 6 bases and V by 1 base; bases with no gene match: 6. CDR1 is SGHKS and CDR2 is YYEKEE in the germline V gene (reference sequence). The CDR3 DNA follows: TGTGCCAGCAGCTTGCGGTGGCGGGAGGGGGATACGCAGTATTTT. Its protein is CASSLRWREGDTQYF. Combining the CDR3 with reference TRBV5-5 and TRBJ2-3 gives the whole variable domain DAGVTQSPTHLIKTRGQQVTLRCSPISGHKSVSWYQQVLGQGPQFIFQYYEKEERGRGNFPDRFSARQFPNYSSELNVNALLLGDSALYLCASSLRWREGDTQYFGPGTRLTVL.

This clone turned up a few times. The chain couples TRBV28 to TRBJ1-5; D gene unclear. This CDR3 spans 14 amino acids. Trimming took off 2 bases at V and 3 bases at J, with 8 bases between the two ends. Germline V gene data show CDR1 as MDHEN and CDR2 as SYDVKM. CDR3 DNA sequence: TGTGCCAGCAGTTTAGCGGGTGCCAATCAGCCCCAGCATTTT. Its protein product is CASSLAGANQPQHF. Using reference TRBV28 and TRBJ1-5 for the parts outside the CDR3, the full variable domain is DVKVTQSSRYLVKRTGEKVFLECVQDMDHENMFWYRQDPGLGLRLIYFSYDVKMKEKGDIPEGYSVSREKKERFSLILESASTNQTSMYLCASSLAGANQPQHFGDGTRLSIL.

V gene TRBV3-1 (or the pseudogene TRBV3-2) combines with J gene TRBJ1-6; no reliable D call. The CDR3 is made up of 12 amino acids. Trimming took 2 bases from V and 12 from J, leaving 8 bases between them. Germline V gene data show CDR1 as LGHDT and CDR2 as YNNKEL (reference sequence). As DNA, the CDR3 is TGTGCCAGCAGCCAACTTAACGGACCCCTCCACTTT. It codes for CASSQLNGPLHF.

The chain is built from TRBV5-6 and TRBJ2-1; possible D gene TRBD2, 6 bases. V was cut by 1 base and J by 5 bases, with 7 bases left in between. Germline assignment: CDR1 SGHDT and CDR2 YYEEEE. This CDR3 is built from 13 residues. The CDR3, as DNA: TGTGCCAGCAGCTTGCCGGGGGACAATGAGCAGTTCTTC. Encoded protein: CASSLPGDNEQFF.

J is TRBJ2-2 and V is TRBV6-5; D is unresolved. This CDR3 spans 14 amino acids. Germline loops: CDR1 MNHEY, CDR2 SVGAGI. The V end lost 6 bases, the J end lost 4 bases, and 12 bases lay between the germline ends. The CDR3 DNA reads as TGTGCCAGCAGACGAGACACAGTCACCGGGGAGCTGTTTTTT. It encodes CASRRDTVTGELFF.

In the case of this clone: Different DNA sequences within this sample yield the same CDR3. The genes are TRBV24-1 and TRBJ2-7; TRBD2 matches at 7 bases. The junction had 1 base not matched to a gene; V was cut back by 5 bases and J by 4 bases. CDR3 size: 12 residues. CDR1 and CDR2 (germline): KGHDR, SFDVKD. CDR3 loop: CATSGGGYEQYF. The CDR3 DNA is TGTGCCACCAGTGGGGGAGGGTACGAGCAGTACTTC.

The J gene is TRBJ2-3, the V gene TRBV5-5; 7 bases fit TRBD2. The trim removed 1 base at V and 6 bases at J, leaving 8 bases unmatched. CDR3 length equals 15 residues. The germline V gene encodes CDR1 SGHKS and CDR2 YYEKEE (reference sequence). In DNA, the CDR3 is TGTGCCAGCAGCTTGCAGGGCGGGGGTTCGGATACGCAGTATTTT. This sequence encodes CASSLQGGGSDTQYF.

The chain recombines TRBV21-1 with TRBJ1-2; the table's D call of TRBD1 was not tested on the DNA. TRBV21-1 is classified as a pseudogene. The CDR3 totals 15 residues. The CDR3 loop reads CASSRRDSSNYGYTF. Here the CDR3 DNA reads TGTGCCAGCAGCCGCCGGGACAGTTCTAACTATGGCTACACCTTC.

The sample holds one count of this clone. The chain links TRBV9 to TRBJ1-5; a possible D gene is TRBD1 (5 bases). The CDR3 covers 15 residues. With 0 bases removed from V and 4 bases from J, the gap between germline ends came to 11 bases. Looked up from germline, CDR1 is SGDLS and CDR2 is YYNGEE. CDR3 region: CASSVATRENQPQHF. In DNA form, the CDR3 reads TGTGCCAGCAGCGTAGCCACCAGGGAGAATCAGCCCCAGCATTTT.

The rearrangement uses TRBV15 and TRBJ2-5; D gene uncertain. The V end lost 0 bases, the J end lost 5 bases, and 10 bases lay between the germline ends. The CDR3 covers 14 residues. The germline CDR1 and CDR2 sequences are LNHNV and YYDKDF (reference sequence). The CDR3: CATSRERSVETQYF. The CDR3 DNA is TGTGCCACCAGCAGAGAACGGTCCGTGGAGACCCAGTACTTC.

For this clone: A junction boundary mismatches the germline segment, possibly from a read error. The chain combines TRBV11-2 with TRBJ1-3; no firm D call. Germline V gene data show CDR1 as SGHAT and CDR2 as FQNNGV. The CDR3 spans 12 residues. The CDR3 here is CASSLSANTIYF. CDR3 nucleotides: TGTGCCAGCAGCTTATCTGCAAACACCATATATTTT.

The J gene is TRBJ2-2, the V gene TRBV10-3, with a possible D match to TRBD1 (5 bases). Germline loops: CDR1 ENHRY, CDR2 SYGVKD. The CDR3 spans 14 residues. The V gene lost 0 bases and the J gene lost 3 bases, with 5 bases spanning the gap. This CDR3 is CAISESTDTGELFF. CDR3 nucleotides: TGTGCCATCAGTGAGTCGACAGACACCGGGGAGCTGTTTTTT.

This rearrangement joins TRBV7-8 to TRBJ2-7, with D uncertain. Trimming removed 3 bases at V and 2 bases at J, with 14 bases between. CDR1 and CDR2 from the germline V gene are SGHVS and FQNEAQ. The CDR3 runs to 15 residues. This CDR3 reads CASSFRSEGAYEQYF. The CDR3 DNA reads TGTGCCAGCAGCTTCCGTTCAGAAGGAGCCTACGAGCAGTACTTC.

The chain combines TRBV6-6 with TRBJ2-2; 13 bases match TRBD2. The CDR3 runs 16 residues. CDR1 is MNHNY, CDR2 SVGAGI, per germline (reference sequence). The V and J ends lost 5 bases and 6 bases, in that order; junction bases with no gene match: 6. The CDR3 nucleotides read TGTGCCAGCAGTCGAACTAGCGGGGGGGCGGCCGGGGAGCTGTTTTTT. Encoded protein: CASSRTSGGAAGELFF.

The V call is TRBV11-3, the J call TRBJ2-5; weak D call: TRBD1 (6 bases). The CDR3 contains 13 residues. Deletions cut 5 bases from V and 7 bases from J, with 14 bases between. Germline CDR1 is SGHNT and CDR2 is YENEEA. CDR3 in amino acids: CASSNRTEGTQYF. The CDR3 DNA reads TGTGCCAGCAGCAATAGGACAGAAGGGACCCAGTACTTC. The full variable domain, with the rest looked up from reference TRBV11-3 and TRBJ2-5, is EAGVVQSPRYKIIEKKQPVAFWCNPISGHNTLYWYLQNLGQGPELLIRYENEEAVDDSQLPKDRFSAERLKGVDSTLKIQPAELGDSAVYLCASSNRTEGTQYFGPGTRLLVL.

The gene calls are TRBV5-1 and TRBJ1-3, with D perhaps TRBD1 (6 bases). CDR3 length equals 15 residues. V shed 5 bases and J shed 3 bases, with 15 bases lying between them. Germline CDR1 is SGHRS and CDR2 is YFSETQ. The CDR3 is CASRKATGLGNTIYF. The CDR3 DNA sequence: TGCGCCAGCAGGAAAGCTACAGGGCTTGGAAACACCATATATTTT.